Listed below are T cell receptor beta chains from one sample, sequenced in a study of T cell responses to AZD1222 COVID-19 vaccine. TCRdb's table, derived via immunoSEQ multiplex PCR, lists solely in-frame clones and lacks some. The sample contains 90,000 to 110,000 clones, 90% to 95% of which appear only once. The material was peripheral blood, obtained on day 0 of AZD1222 vaccination. The source is an adult in good health. Each CDR3 is given with its conserved first and last residue. D genes are given only for firm matches. Size is stated for part of the rows, as once, few or many counts, or as a class when the clone is expanded.

clone size	D gene	V gene	J gene	CDR3 protein	CDR3 DNA
once	NA	TRBV5-4	TRBJ2-1	CASSVPRGDGNEQFF	TGTGCCAGCAGCGTACCTCGGGGTGATGGCAATGAGCAGTTCTTC
NA	TRBD1	TRBV5-4	TRBJ1-1	CASSWGQGPGAEAFF	TGTGCCAGCAGCTGGGGACAGGGGCCCGGGGCTGAAGCTTTCTTT
NA	TRBD1	TRBV5-6	TRBJ1-2	CASTVGGDYGYTF	TGTGCCAGCACCGTAGGGGGCGACTATGGCTACACCTTC
NA	TRBD1	TRBV3-1/TRBV3-2	TRBJ2-7	CASSRRRTGGLGEQYF	TGTGCCAGCAGCAGGCGTAGGACAGGGGGCTTAGGCGAGCAGTACTTC
NA	TRBD1	TRBV18	TRBJ1-2	CASSPTGTGNGYTF	TGTGCCAGCTCACCGACCGGGACAGGGAATGGCTACACCTTC
NA	NA	TRBV10-2	TRBJ1-2	CASSESVAPPEGYGYTF	TGCGCCAGCAGTGAGTCGGTGGCACCCCCAGAAGGCTATGGCTACACCTTC
NA	TRBD1	TRBV29-1	TRBJ2-1	CSVESGTAYNEQFF	TGCAGCGTTGAGTCCGGGACAGCTTACAATGAGCAGTTCTTC
NA	TRBD2	TRBV7-9	TRBJ2-7	CASSPIAGISYEQYF	TGTGCCAGCAGCCCAATAGCGGGAATCTCCTACGAGCAGTACTTC
NA	TRBD1	TRBV7-2	TRBJ1-2	CASSPGQGLGGYTF	TGTGCCAGCAGCCCGGGACAGGGGTTGGGGGGCTACACCTTC
NA	NA	TRBV30	TRBJ1-5	CAWSVRGGSQPQHF	TGTGCCTGGAGTGTACGGGGGGGCAGCCAGCCCCAGCATTTT
once	NA	TRBV6-5	TRBJ1-1	CASSSDRYKENTEAFF	TGTGCCAGCAGTTCGGACCGATATAAGGAGAACACTGAAGCTTTCTTT
few	NA	TRBV2	TRBJ1-1	CASSLGGGLNTEAFF	TGTGCCAGCAGTCTTGGGGGCGGTTTGAACACTGAAGCTTTCTTT
NA	TRBD1	TRBV5-1	TRBJ1-1	CASSLYRGLTEAFF	TGCGCCAGCAGCTTGTACAGGGGGCTCACTGAAGCTTTCTTT
NA	NA	TRBV5-8	TRBJ1-5	CASSLDGYQPQHF	TGTGCCAGCAGCTTGGACGGGTATCAGCCCCAGCATTTT
NA	NA	TRBV6-5	TRBJ1-5	CASRANNQPQHF	TGTGCCAGCAGGGCGAATAATCAGCCCCAGCATTTT
NA	NA	TRBV5-8	TRBJ1-5	CASSLGTGGNQPQHF	TGTGCCAGCAGCCTCGGGACCGGAGGGAATCAGCCCCAGCATTTT
once	TRBD1	TRBV2	TRBJ1-6	CALRTGEGSYNSPLHF	TGTGCCCTTCGGACAGGGGAGGGCTCCTATAATTCACCCCTCCACTTT
NA	NA	TRBV18	TRBJ2-5	CASSPEETQYF	TGTGCCAGCTCACCAGAAGAGACCCAGTACTTC
NA	NA	TRBV14	TRBJ1-5	CASSLNRETSNQPQHF	TGTGCCAGCAGCCTAAACAGGGAGACAAGCAATCAGCCCCAGCATTTT
NA	NA	TRBV5-4	TRBJ2-2	CASSGTGGTGELFF	TGTGCCAGCTCGGGAACAGGTGGCACCGGGGAGCTGTTTTTT
NA	TRBD1	TRBV2	TRBJ1-1	CASSGGTANTEAFF	TGTGCCAGCAGTGGCGGGACAGCGAACACTGAAGCTTTCTTT
once	NA	TRBV5-6	TRBJ1-3	CASSLAGAGNTIYF	TGTGCCAGCAGCTTGGCAGGGGCTGGAAACACCATATATTTT
once	TRBD1	TRBV15	TRBJ1-5	CATSKGQGGQPQHF	TGTGCCACCAGCAAGGGACAGGGCGGTCAGCCCCAGCATTTT
NA	TRBD2	TRBV7-6	TRBJ2-3	CASSSSAGGPATQYF	TGTGCCAGCAGCTCCTCAGCGGGAGGGCCGGCTACGCAGTATTTT
NA	NA	TRBV10-3	TRBJ2-3	CAINAGGGTYTDTQYF	TGTGCCATCAACGCAGGGGGAGGCACTTACACAGATACGCAGTATTTT
NA	NA	TRBV1	TRBJ1-5	CTSSRQGLQPQHF	TGCACCAGCAGCCGCCAGGGGTTGCAGCCCCAGCATTTT
NA	NA	TRBV25-1	TRBJ1-3	CASSGVLSSGNTIYF	TGTGCCAGCAGTGGCGTACTGAGCTCTGGAAACACCATATATTTT
NA	TRBD1	TRBV6-5	TRBJ1-1	CASSYYRGNTEAFF	TGTGCCAGCAGTTACTACAGGGGTAACACTGAAGCTTTCTTT
once	TRBD2	TRBV6-5	TRBJ2-1	CASRQRGGRNEQFF	TGTGCCAGCAGACAGCGGGGGGGCCGGAATGAGCAGTTCTTC
NA	TRBD1	TRBV7-9	TRBJ2-3	CASSGQGTSTDTQYF	TGTGCCAGCAGCGGACAGGGGACAAGCACAGATACGCAGTATTTT
NA	NA	TRBV5-1	TRBJ1-1	CASSLVAGMNTEAFF	TGCGCCAGCAGCTTGGTGGCAGGTATGAACACTGAAGCTTTCTTT
NA	TRBD1	TRBV29-1	TRBJ2-1	CSVEWTGESYNEQFF	TGCAGCGTTGAATGGACAGGTGAATCCTACAATGAGCAGTTCTTC
NA	NA	TRBV29-1	TRBJ2-1	CSVEDRSGFYYNEQFF	TGCAGCGTTGAAGATCGGTCAGGGTTCTACTACAATGAGCAGTTCTTC
NA	NA	TRBV25-1	TRBJ2-7	CASSGLSSEQYF	TGTGCCAGCAGCGGACTTTCGAGCGAGCAGTACTTC
once	TRBD1	TRBV27	TRBJ2-5	CASRKNSDRGRRGTQYF	TGTGCCAGCAGAAAAAATTCCGACAGGGGCCGACGAGGGACCCAGTACTTC
NA	NA	TRBV3-1/TRBV3-2	TRBJ2-1	CASSPDRAYYNEQFF	TGTGCCAGCAGCCCGGACCGAGCCTATTACAATGAGCAGTTCTTC
NA	TRBD1	TRBV29-1	TRBJ1-5	CSVQGENQPQHF	TGCAGCGTTCAGGGGGAGAATCAGCCCCAGCATTTT
NA	NA	TRBV4-2	TRBJ1-1	CASSQELGPEEAFF	TGTGCCAGCAGCCAAGAACTAGGTCCGGAGGAAGCTTTCTTT
NA	NA	TRBV18	TRBJ2-7	CASSPGRGPPSYEQYF	TGTGCCAGCTCACCAGGGAGGGGGCCCCCATCCTACGAGCAGTACTTC
NA	NA	TRBV7-9	TRBJ1-1	CASSPLDAYTEAFF	TGTGCCAGCAGCCCGCTTGACGCGTACACTGAAGCTTTCTTT